These 8 T cell receptor beta chains were all obtained from the same sample, sequenced in a study of early T cells in non-severe SARS-CoV-2 infection. From the 5' RACE reads, TCRdb called clonotypes with MiXCR, one entry per CDR3 protein. Among tens of thousands of distinct CDR3 sequences, about 10% were seen once, and the ten largest hold approximately 4%. Sequencing was performed on whole blood, taken at baseline. Receptors were obtained from an adult who was a healthcare worker with PCR-confirmed SARS-CoV-2 infection or an uninfected control (not recorded which).

This clonotype was seen repeatedly, ten times or more. The chain couples TRBV11-2 to TRBJ1-1, with D perhaps matching TRBD1 (6 bases). V shed 1 base and J shed 5 bases, with 14 bases lying between them. The CDR3 has 15 amino acids. Germline V CDR1 and CDR2: SGHAT, FQNNGV. CDR3 nucleotides: TGTGCCAGCAGCTTAGCCCTGACAGGAACTACTGAAGCTTTCTTT. Translated, it gives CASSLALTGTTEAFF.

Ten or more counts support this clonotype. J is TRBJ2-7 and V is TRBV5-5; no definite D call. The germline CDR1 and CDR2 sequences are SGHKS and YYEKEE (reference sequence). The V gene lost 0 bases and the J gene lost 2 bases, with 12 bases spanning the gap. The CDR3 length is 15 residues. The CDR3 reads CASSLGSQTTYEQYF. CDR3 nucleotides: TGTGCCAGCAGCTTGGGTAGCCAAACAACCTACGAGCAGTACTTC.

This clonotype was picked up a small number of times. The chain is built from TRBV12-3 or TRBV12-4 and TRBJ2-7; D gene unclear. V was pared by 7 bases and J by 3 bases, with 16 bases between. This CDR3 is built from 14 residues. The CDR3 loop is CASTPSIGIYEQYF. The CDR3 coding sequence is TGTGCCAGCACCCCGAGCATAGGGATCTACGAGCAGTACTTC.

Only one count was recorded for this clonotype. This chain connects TRBV5-4 to TRBJ2-2, with D unresolved. This CDR3 has 16 amino acids. Trimming cost V 6 bases and J 0 bases, with 15 bases left between them. CDR1 SGHNT and CDR2 YYREEE come from the germline V gene (reference sequence). The CDR3 DNA sequence: TGTGCCAGCACCTCAGGTGGGCTTGCGAACACCGGGGAGCTGTTTTTT. It encodes CASTSGGLANTGELFF.

This clonotype was detected ten times or more. The V gene is TRBV6-5, the J gene TRBJ2-5, with D perhaps being TRBD1 or TRBD2 (6 bases each). The ends were cut back, 8 bases at V and 3 bases at J, with 22 bases in the middle. The CDR3 consists of 16 residues. Germline CDR1 MNHEY, CDR2 SVGAGI. The CDR3 DNA sequence: TGTGCCAGCGCCCAGTGGGGGGCGGTTGGTAAAGAGACCCAGTACTTC. The encoded protein is CASAQWGAVGKETQYF.

This clonotype was seen ten or more times. The chain combines TRBV20-1 with TRBJ1-5, with 8 bases that match TRBD1. The V and J ends lost 1 base and 3 bases, in that order; junction bases with no gene match: 2. Germline V CDR1 and CDR2: DFQATT, SNEGSKA (reference sequence). The CDR3 length is 14 residues. CDR3 nucleotides: TGCAGTGCTAGAGCGGGACAGGTCAATCAGCCCCAGCATTTT. Its translation is CSARAGQVNQPQHF.

In its sample, this clonotype was seen many times. The CDR3: CASSPAGEWGKNIQYF. In DNA form, the CDR3 reads TGTGCCAGCAGCCCTGCGGGGGAGTGGGGCAAAAACATTCAGTACTTC. The chain has TRBV28 and TRBJ2-4; 7 bases line up with TRBD2. Germline V gene lookup returns CDR1 MDHEN and CDR2 SYDVKM. V lost 6 bases and J lost 3; bases outside the gene matches: 11. The CDR3 extends over 16 amino acids.

Many counts were recorded for this clonotype. The chain carries TRBV6-1 and TRBJ1-2, with D uncertain. The V end lost 3 bases, the J end lost 5 bases, and 13 bases lay between the germline ends. CDR1 and CDR2 (germline): MNHNS, SASEGT. The CDR3 runs 14 residues. CDR3 sequence reads: CASSDHIPGYGYTF. The CDR3 coding sequence is TGTGCCAGCAGTGATCATATCCCTGGATATGGCTACACCTTC.